Below, 26 T cell receptor beta chains from the same sample are listed, as sequenced in a study of blood T cell repertoires in COVID-19. Profiled with immunoSEQ multiplex PCR; TCRdb holds only in-frame clones, not every one. The sample yields some 130,000 clones, less than 90% seen once. The sequenced sample was peripheral blood. All receptors come from a man aged 65 to 79 with acute or convalescent COVID-19.

As concerns this clone: Because it lacks the conserved phenylalanine or tryptophan at the end, this CDR3 is likely a read error. The limits of the CDR3 on the DNA are not certain, so only TCRdb's listed CDR3 is given. The V gene is TRBV27, the J gene TRBJ1-4; the D call TRBD1 from the table was never checked on the DNA. 11 amino acids form the CDR3, both terminal residues included. The germline V gene encodes CDR1 MNHEY and CDR2 SMNVEV (reference sequence). CDR3 in amino acids: CASSLSGRDKS.

The CDR3 nucleotides are TGTGCCAGCAGCTTCAGTGACAGGAGAAGGGGGGAGCAGTACTTC. Its protein product is CASSFSDRRRGEQYF. V is TRBV7-2 and J is TRBJ2-7, with D perhaps TRBD1 (6 bases). The ends were cut back, 3 bases at V and 7 bases at J, with 19 bases in the middle. The CDR3 spans 15 residues. CDR1 and CDR2 from the germline V gene are SGHTA and FQGNSA.

The chain combines TRBV5-1 with TRBJ2-5, with a tentative D call TRBD2 (5 bases). The CDR3 sequence is 15 residues long. Trimming pared 2 bases from V and 5 bases from J, leaving 16 bases between. Germline values: CDR1 SGHRS, CDR2 YFSETQ. The CDR3 sequence: CASSFVGMERETQYF. CDR3 nucleotide sequence: TGCGCCAGCAGCTTTGTGGGGATGGAGCGGGAGACCCAGTACTTC.

The rearrangement joins TRBV9 to TRBJ1-2; TRBD1 is a possible D gene (5 bases). The CDR3 extends over 12 amino acids. V lost 6 bases to trimming and J lost 8 bases, with 14 bases between them. CDR1 SGDLS and CDR2 YYNGEE come from the germline V gene. For the CDR3, the DNA is TGTGCCAGCATGCGAGGAGGGGCCGGCTACACCTTC. Amino acid sequence: CASMRGGAGYTF.

The gene calls are TRBV5-1 and TRBJ1-4; maybe TRBD1 (6 bases). Germline values: CDR1 SGHRS, CDR2 YFSETQ. V lost 4 bases and J 0 bases, leaving 7 bases between the germline ends. The CDR3 extends over 14 amino acids. The CDR3 DNA follows: TGCGCCAGCAGCCGGACAGCAACTAATGAAAAACTGTTTTTT. Translation gives CASSRTATNEKLFF. Variable domain in full (rest from reference TRBV5-1 and TRBJ1-4): KAGVTQTPRYLIKTRGQQVTLSCSPISGHRSVSWYQQTPGQGLQFLFEYFSETQRNKGNFPGRFSGRQFSNSRSEMNVSTLELGDSALYLCASSRTATNEKLFFGSGTQLSVL.

The chain combines TRBV24-1 with TRBJ2-7; no reliable D call. V was pared by 6 bases and J by 7 bases, with 6 bases between. In germline, CDR1 is KGHDR, CDR2 SFDVKD. The CDR3 extends over 10 amino acids. CDR3 nucleotides: TGTGCCACCAGTTCTTTGGAGCAGTACTTC. Translation gives CATSSLEQYF.

The rearrangement links TRBV28 to TRBJ2-5, with 8 nucleotides matching TRBD2. The germline V gene has CDR1 MDHEN and CDR2 SYDVKM. After removal of 6 bases from V and 1 base from J, the junction contained 7 bases not matched to a gene. This CDR3 is built from 15 residues. The CDR3 DNA follows: TGTGCCAGCAGCCCACGGGGGGGGTTCCAAGAGACCCAGTACTTC. Translated: CASSPRGGFQETQYF. Full variable domain (rest looked up from reference TRBV28 and TRBJ2-5): DVKVTQSSRYLVKRTGEKVFLECVQDMDHENMFWYRQDPGLGLRLIYFSYDVKMKEKGDIPEGYSVSREKKERFSLILESASTNQTSMYLCASSPRGGFQETQYFGPGTRLLVL.

There are a few counts of this clone. The chain has TRBV11-2 and TRBJ1-1; 8 bases are shared with TRBD1. Germline assignment: CDR1 SGHAT and CDR2 FQNNGV. V gave up 5 bases and J gave up 4 bases; unmatched junction bases: 15. CDR3 length: 17 amino acids. This chain's CDR3 is CASSIRQGPSRGTEAFF. The CDR3 bases are TGTGCCAGCAGCATCCGACAGGGGCCCTCCAGGGGCACTGAAGCTTTCTTT.

The V gene is TRBV5-6, the J gene TRBJ1-5; D is undetermined. Trimming pared 4 bases from V and 2 bases from J, leaving 7 bases between. CDR1 and CDR2 from the germline V gene are SGHDT and YYEEEE. There are 13 residues in the CDR3. The CDR3, as DNA: TGTGCCAGCAGCCGAGGTGGCAATCAGCCCCAGCATTTT. Encoded protein: CASSRGGNQPQHF.

The rearrangement links TRBV5-6 to TRBJ2-3, with 7 nucleotides matching TRBD1. The germline V gene encodes CDR1 SGHDT and CDR2 YYEEEE. CDR3 length equals 17 residues. V was clipped by 5 bases and J by 3 bases; unmatched bases: 15. CDR3 in amino acids: CASRSNRQGRRTDTQYF. The CDR3 DNA reads TGTGCCAGCAGATCCAACAGACAGGGACGAAGGACAGATACGCAGTATTTT. Supplemented by reference TRBV5-6 and TRBJ2-3, the full variable domain reads DAGVTQSPTHLIKTRGQQVTLRCSPKSGHDTVSWYQQALGQGPQFIFQYYEEEERQRGNFPDRFSGHQFPNYSSELNVNALLLGDSALYLCASRSNRQGRRTDTQYFGPGTRLTVL.

The chain has TRBV7-8 and TRBJ2-7; no clear D. Germline V lookup: CDR1 SGHVS, CDR2 FQNEAQ. The CDR3 is 16 residues long. Trimming shortened V by 2 bases and J by 2 bases, and 16 bases separated the two germline ends. CDR3 sequence reads: CASSLSGSLLTYEQYF. CDR3 bases: TGTGCCAGCAGCTTAAGTGGTAGCCTACTGACCTACGAGCAGTACTTC.

The CDR3 spells CASSQSGAYNEQFF. DNA of the CDR3: TGTGCCAGCAGCCAAAGCGGGGCTTACAATGAGCAGTTCTTC. The chain joins TRBV11-3 to TRBJ2-1; 7 nucleotides line up with TRBD2. CDR3 length equals 14 residues. The germline CDR1 and CDR2 sequences are SGHNT and YENEEA. The junction had 5 bases not matched to a gene; V was cut back by 5 bases and J by 4 bases.

The chain links TRBV4-1 to TRBJ1-1; 7 nucleotides agree with TRBD1. This CDR3 spans 14 amino acids. Trimming at V came to 4 bases and at J to 5 bases, leaving 7 bases not matched to a gene. Looked up from germline, CDR1 is MGHRA and CDR2 is YSYEKL. CDR3 region: CASSRQGVGTEAFF. DNA of the CDR3: TGCGCCAGCAGCCGACAGGGAGTTGGAACTGAAGCTTTCTTT.

The chain carries TRBV6-6 and TRBJ2-3; 8 bases align to TRBD2. Germline V CDR1 and CDR2: MNHNY, SVGAGI (reference sequence). The CDR3 consists of 14 residues. V lost 5 bases to trimming and J lost 3 bases; unmatched junction nucleotides: 4. The CDR3 is CASSRPGGTDTQYF. In DNA, the CDR3 is TGTGCCAGCAGTCGGCCGGGGGGGACAGATACGCAGTATTTT.

V gene TRBV4-1 combines with J gene TRBJ1-4; the D is unclear. This CDR3 comprises 14 residues. Trimming removed 1 base from V and 5 bases from J, with 8 bases in between. The germline CDR1 and CDR2 sequences are MGHRA and YSYEKL. The DNA for the CDR3 is TGCGCCAGCAGCCAAGTTGCGCTGAATGAAAAACTGTTTTTT. Translation: CASSQVALNEKLFF.

The chain has TRBV19 and TRBJ1-1; 9 positions match TRBD1. The CDR3 is made up of 16 amino acids. Germline values: CDR1 LNHDA, CDR2 SQIVND (reference sequence). With V trimmed by 5 bases and J by 3 bases, 10 bases remained unmatched. CDR3 sequence reads: CASSVRTGDWDTEAFF. Written as DNA, the CDR3 is TGTGCCAGTAGTGTCCGGACAGGGGATTGGGACACTGAAGCTTTCTTT.

The J gene is TRBJ2-3, the V gene TRBV6-4; 7 bases agree with TRBD2. The CDR3 totals 14 residues. Germline V gene lookup returns CDR1 MRHNA and CDR2 SNTAGT. Trimming at V came to 10 bases and at J to 0 bases, leaving 7 bases not matched to a gene. The CDR3 region has the DNA TGTGCCATCCTGGGGGGGGTAAGCACAGATACGCAGTATTTT. Its protein product is CAILGGVSTDTQYF.

The V gene is TRBV4-1, the J gene TRBJ2-1; D is perhaps TRBD1 (5 bases). This CDR3 contains 13 residues. The V gene lost 5 bases and the J gene lost 9 bases, with 14 bases spanning the gap. From germline, CDR1 is MGHRA and CDR2 YSYEKL. This CDR3 is CASSSGRVREQFF. In DNA form, the CDR3 reads TGCGCCAGCAGCTCCGGCAGGGTCCGTGAGCAGTTCTTC.

The chain employs TRBV5-4 and TRBJ1-4, with 8 bases matching TRBD1. Trimming cost V 3 bases and J 7 bases; bases outside gene matches: 5. From germline, CDR1 is SGHNT and CDR2 YYREEE (reference sequence). CDR3 length: 14 residues. The DNA for the CDR3 is TGTGCCAGCAGCTCGGACAGGGTCGTTGAAAAACTGTTTTTT. It translates to CASSSDRVVEKLFF. The full variable domain, rest sourced from reference TRBV5-4 and TRBJ1-4, is ETGVTQSPTHLIKTRGQQVTLRCSSQSGHNTVSWYQQALGQGPQFIFQYYREEENGRGNFPPRFSGLQFPNYSSELNVNALELDDSALYLCASSSDRVVEKLFFGSGTQLSVL.

The V gene is TRBV19, the J gene TRBJ2-1; 7 bases align to TRBD1. CDR3 length: 13 residues. Germline-derived CDR1 and CDR2 are LNHDA and SQIVND (reference sequence). The J segment lost 5 bases and the V segment lost 8 bases, leaving 6 bases of the junction unmatched. The CDR3 nucleotides read TGTGCCAGTGGGACAGACAATCACAATGAGCAGTTCTTC. Encoded protein: CASGTDNHNEQFF.

The V gene is TRBV10-3, the J gene TRBJ2-2; D gene unclear. Germline V gene lookup returns CDR1 ENHRY and CDR2 SYGVKD. V lost 2 bases, J lost 3 bases, and 13 bases lay in between. The CDR3 is 16 amino acids. CDR3 sequence: CAISESGQVYTGELFF. The CDR3 DNA is TGTGCCATCAGTGAGAGTGGGCAGGTTTACACCGGGGAGCTGTTTTTT.

Here the CDR3 reads CASSPGTSGGGTDTQYF. The CDR3 bases are TGTGCCAGCAGCCCGGGGACTAGCGGGGGAGGGACAGATACGCAGTATTTT. The chain couples TRBV5-8 to TRBJ2-3; 14 bases fit TRBD2. The CDR3 contains 17 residues. In germline, CDR1 is SGHTS, CDR2 YDEGEE. J was trimmed by 3 bases and V by 4 bases; bases with no gene match: 7.

This clone is a singleton in its sample. V is TRBV7-3 and J is TRBJ2-1; D may be TRBD2 (5 bases). Looked up from germline, CDR1 is SGHTA and CDR2 is FQGTGA. The CDR3 extends over 15 amino acids. V lost 2 bases, J lost 6 bases, and 14 bases lay in between. In DNA, the CDR3 is TGTGCCAGCAGCTTACTAGCCTCCTCCCCCAATGAGCAGTTCTTC. This encodes CASSLLASSPNEQFF.

V gene TRBV12-5 combines with J gene TRBJ2-3, with D unresolved. There are 12 residues in the CDR3. Trimming cost V 3 bases and J 9 bases, with 10 bases left between them. Germline V gene sequence: CDR1 LGHNT, CDR2 FRNRAP. The CDR3 is CASGLDSVTQYF. CDR3 DNA: TGTGCTAGTGGTTTAGACTCCGTAACGCAGTATTTT.

J is TRBJ2-4 and V is TRBV9; the match to TRBD1 covers 7 bases. Germline CDR1 is SGDLS and CDR2 is YYNGEE. The CDR3 covers 15 residues. With V trimmed by 4 bases and J by 7 bases, 11 bases remained unmatched. CDR3 bases: TGTGCCAGCAGCTCACAGGGGAGCGGTGGGAACATTCAGTACTTC. Translation: CASSSQGSGGNIQYF.

V usage is TRBV19 and J usage is TRBJ1-2, with a weak D call TRBD1 (5 bases). This CDR3 spans 13 amino acids. The germline V and J ends were trimmed by 5 bases and 4 bases, with 11 bases remaining between them. Germline assignment: CDR1 LNHDA and CDR2 SQIVND (reference sequence). CDR3 DNA: TGTGCCAGTAGTTCGCGACAGCCCTATGGCTACACCTTC. Protein product: CASSSRQPYGYTF.